The count of the clone carrying this TCR beta chain is one. The sample belongs to a study of blood T cell repertoires in COVID-19. Trimming cost V 3 bases and J 9 bases, with 15 bases left between them. This CDR3 comprises 13 residues. Germline-derived CDR1 and CDR2 are SGHVS and FQNEAQ. Authors' methods: How many nucleated cells were present was estimated from reference gene primer amplification. TCRdb keeps only in-frame clones here, not all; method: immunoSEQ multiplex PCR. From that table come the V and J calls and clone size; the DNA was used to work out D and trimming. The sample carries hundreds of thousands of clones, 88% recorded once.

This clonotype was sampled from an older woman with COVID-19, enrolled during active disease. The sample was peripheral blood. This chain uses TRBV7-8 with TRBJ2-7; no clear D gene. Here the CDR3 DNA reads TGTGCCAGCAGCTTGACCCCGGAGACGTTGCAGTACTTC. Translated: CASSLTPETLQYF.